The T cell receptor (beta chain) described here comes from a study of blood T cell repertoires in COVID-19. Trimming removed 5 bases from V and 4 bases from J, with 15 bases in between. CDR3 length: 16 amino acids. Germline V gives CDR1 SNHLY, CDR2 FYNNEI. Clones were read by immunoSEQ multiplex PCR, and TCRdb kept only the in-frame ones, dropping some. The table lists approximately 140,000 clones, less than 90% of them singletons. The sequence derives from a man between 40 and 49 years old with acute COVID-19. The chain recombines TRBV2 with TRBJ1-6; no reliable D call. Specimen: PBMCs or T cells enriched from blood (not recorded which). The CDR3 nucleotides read TGTGCCAGCAGTTGGCAGAACACAAATTATAATTCACCCCTCCACTTT. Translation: CASSWQNTNYNSPLHF.